This T cell receptor beta chain was sequenced in a study of CD4 T cells in relation to SARS-CoV-2 and coronaviruses. TCRdb keeps only in-frame clones here, not all; method: immunoSEQ multiplex PCR. Among 25,000 or so clones listed, over 60% were seen once. V was pared by 1 base and J by 3 bases, with 5 bases of the junction left unmatched. The CDR3 is made up of 15 amino acids. The germline gives CDR1 MRHNA, CDR2 SNTAGT. Before the COVID-19 pandemic, during about 2010-2018, CD4+ T cells were taken from unexposed donors. The cells were cultured for about ten days before CD4+ T cells were isolated. To note about this clone: Its antigen is still unknown.

The sample consisted of CD4+ T cells from PBMCs, cultured in vitro. The sequence came from a human donor in good health. This rearrangement joins TRBV6-4 to TRBJ2-7; 8 bases match TRBD2. The CDR3 coding sequence is TGTGCCAGCAGTGACTGGGGGACTAGGAACTACGAGCAGTACTTC. Protein: CASSDWGTRNYEQYF.